This TCR beta chain was sequenced in a study of blood T cell repertoires in COVID-19. In the study overall: Samples came from the United States, Italy and Spain, spanning acute and convalescent COVID-19.

The authors' processing: Researchers report that nucleated cell counts were estimated from reference gene primer amplification. TCRdb keeps only in-frame clones here, not all; method: immunoSEQ multiplex PCR. V and J calls and clone size are given by that table; D and trimming were obtained from the DNA. Of some 45,000 clones in the sample, approximately 93% were seen once. Germline V gene sequence: CDR1 LGHNA, CDR2 YNFKEQ. The CDR3 extends over 15 amino acids. Trimming cost V 1 base and J 0 bases, with 7 bases left between them. Followed longitudinally, the Seattle patients had been enrolled during active infection. This clone was detected once.

This chain connects TRBV4-2 to TRBJ2-1, with D uncertain. Source material: peripheral blood. The receptor comes from a man in his fifties or sixties with COVID-19, enrolled during active disease. In DNA, the CDR3 is TGTGCCAGCAGCCAAGCCCCTACCTCCTACAATGAGCAGTTCTTC. Its protein product is CASSQAPTSYNEQFF.